The 24 T cell receptor beta chains reported below all come from one sample, sequenced in a study of control samples from healthy donors and cancer patients. Sequenced by immunoSEQ multiplex PCR; TCRdb stores in-frame clones only, minus some. The sample includes about 150,000 clones, 93% seen only once; the top ten take roughly 6.2%. The specimen sequenced was blood. The receptors stem from a young man in good health.

The J gene is TRBJ2-1, the V gene TRBV7-2, with D possibly matching TRBD2 (6 bases). The CDR3 is 15 residues long. V lost 7 bases and J 0 bases, leaving 13 bases between the germline ends. Germline V gene lookup returns CDR1 SGHTA and CDR2 FQGNSA. This CDR3 is CASTHSGSSYNEQFF. CDR3 nucleotides: TGTGCCAGCACCCATAGCGGAAGCTCCTACAATGAGCAGTTCTTC.

The chain uses TRBV6-6 and TRBJ2-1; the D is unclear. The CDR3 consists of 11 residues. CDR1 MNHNY and CDR2 SVGAGI come from the germline V gene (reference sequence). The V end was cut by 5 bases, the J end by 8 bases, with 7 bases between. The CDR3 loop reads CASSPKYEQFF. The CDR3 region has the DNA TGTGCCAGCAGTCCTAAATATGAGCAGTTCTTC.

This sequence joins TRBV7-2 and TRBJ1-1; TRBD1 matches 11 bases. The CDR3 has 13 amino acids. J was trimmed by 10 bases and V by 3 bases; bases with no gene match: 4. Germline V gene lookup returns CDR1 SGHTA and CDR2 FQGNSA. The CDR3 sequence: CASSLDRGQGAFF. Here the CDR3 DNA reads TGTGCCAGCAGCTTGGACAGGGGGCAAGGAGCTTTCTTT.

V gene TRBV7-9 combines with J gene TRBJ2-1; 12 nucleotides align to TRBD2. Germline lookup yields CDR1 SEHNR and CDR2 FQNEAQ (reference sequence). There are 16 residues in the CDR3. J lost 4 bases, V lost 4 bases, and 5 bases had no gene match. The CDR3 DNA reads as TGTGCCAGCAGCTCAAGGACTAGCGGGGTGTACAATGAGCAGTTCTTC. Translated, it gives CASSSRTSGVYNEQFF.

The sample holds one count of this clone. The genes are TRBV18 and TRBJ2-2, with D possibly TRBD2 on 7 matching bases. With 0 bases removed from V and 11 bases from J, the gap between germline ends came to 16 bases. Germline loops: CDR1 KGHSH, CDR2 LQKENI. This CDR3 is built from 15 residues. The CDR3, as DNA: TGTGCCAGCTCACCACCGGGTCGGGGGGCCGTAGAGCTGTTTTTT. Residues: CASSPPGRGAVELFF.

The chain links TRBV7-9 to TRBJ1-4, with D tentatively TRBD1 (6 bases). Trimming stripped 3 bases from V and 5 bases from J, with 10 bases between. The length of the CDR3 is 14 residues. Germline values: CDR1 SEHNR, CDR2 FQNEAQ (reference sequence). CDR3 nucleotide sequence: TGTGCCAGCAGCTTTACAGGGAACAATGAAAAACTGTTTTTT. Translating it yields CASSFTGNNEKLFF.

The chain's CDR3 is CASSVAAGVGTEAFF. The CDR3 DNA sequence: TGTGCCAGCAGCGTAGCGGCAGGGGTGGGCACTGAAGCTTTCTTT. The gene calls are TRBV9 and TRBJ1-1; maybe TRBD1 (6 bases). V shed 0 bases and J shed 4 bases, with 13 bases lying between them. Germline V lookup: CDR1 SGDLS, CDR2 YYNGEE. This CDR3 has 15 residues.

The count of this clone is one. The chain links TRBV28 to TRBJ2-7, with 8 bases that match TRBD2. Unmatched junction bases numbered 14, after V lost 7 bases and J lost 6 bases. The CDR3 extends over 15 amino acids. CDR1 is MDHEN and CDR2 is SYDVKM in the germline V gene. The CDR3 DNA reads as TGTGCCAGCACTTCCCTCGGGGGCGGGAGGAGCGAGCAGTACTTC. Its protein product is CASTSLGGGRSEQYF.

The chain employs TRBV7-9 and TRBJ2-7, with a weak D call TRBD1 (6 bases). Trimming cost V 1 base and J 5 bases, with 12 bases left between them. CDR3 length equals 14 residues. Per germline, CDR1 SEHNR and CDR2 FQNEAQ (reference sequence). The CDR3 here is CASSLVQGFNEQYF. The DNA of the CDR3 is TGTGCCAGCAGCTTAGTTCAGGGGTTCAACGAGCAGTACTTC.

The chain couples TRBV19 to TRBJ2-2; 7 bases agree with TRBD1. There are 14 residues in the CDR3. Trimming took 6 bases from V and 5 from J; bases not matched to a gene: 6. Germline CDR1 reads LNHDA; CDR2 reads SQIVND (reference sequence). The CDR3 region is CASSSTGETGELFF. CDR3 in DNA: TGTGCCAGTAGCTCAACAGGGGAGACCGGGGAGCTGTTTTTT. Variable domain in full (rest from reference TRBV19 and TRBJ2-2): DGGITQSPKYLFRKEGQNVTLSCEQNLNHDAMYWYRQDPGQGLRLIYYSQIVNDFQKGDIAEGYSVSREKKESFPLTVTSAQKNPTAFYLCASSSTGETGELFFGEGSRLTVL.

The J gene is TRBJ1-2, the V gene TRBV30; D is undetermined. The CDR3 loop spans 12 amino acids. V was trimmed by 1 base and J by 8 bases, leaving 11 bases between them. Germline assignment: CDR1 GTSNPN and CDR2 SVGIG (reference sequence). The CDR3 DNA reads TGTGCCTGGAGTGCCGGGGTCGGGGGCTACACCTTC. As protein: CAWSAGVGGYTF.

This rearrangement joins TRBV7-9 to TRBJ2-5; TRBD1 matches at 7 bases. Germline CDR1 and CDR2: SEHNR and FQNEAQ (reference sequence). This CDR3 has 13 residues. V gave up 5 bases and J gave up 13 bases; unmatched junction bases: 13. The CDR3 bases are TGTGCCAGCAGCATCTCGACAGGGCCCCCGGGGTACTTC. Amino acids: CASSISTGPPGYF.

The V call is TRBV13, the J call TRBJ1-2; D gene unclear. The CDR3 has 13 residues. The germline V gene has CDR1 PRHDT and CDR2 FYEKMQ (reference sequence). The ends were cut back, 3 bases at V and 0 bases at J, with 5 bases in the middle. In DNA form, the CDR3 reads TGTGCCAGCAGCTTTTTCGCTAACTATGGCTACACCTTC. Its protein product is CASSFFANYGYTF.

The V gene is TRBV6-6, the J gene TRBJ1-4, with 8 bases identical to TRBD1. The V and J ends lost 5 bases and 6 bases, in that order; junction bases with no gene match: 2. This CDR3 has 13 residues. The germline V gene has CDR1 MNHNY and CDR2 SVGAGI (reference sequence). The chain's CDR3 is CASSGQGDEKLFF. CDR3 DNA: TGTGCCAGCAGTGGACAGGGCGATGAAAAACTGTTTTTT.

The chain links TRBV7-8 to TRBJ1-2, with D perhaps matching TRBD1 (5 bases). V gave up 8 bases and J gave up 1 base, with 14 bases separating them. From germline, CDR1 is SGHVS and CDR2 FQNEAQ. The CDR3 is 14 residues long. The DNA for the CDR3 is TGTGCCAGCCATGCAGACAGTGGTAACTATGGCTACACCTTC. Translating it yields CASHADSGNYGYTF. Supplemented by reference TRBV7-8 and TRBJ1-2, the full variable domain reads GAGVSQSPRYKVAKRGQDVALRCDPISGHVSLFWYQQALGQGPEFLTYFQNEAQLDKSGLPSDRFFAERPEGSVSTLKIQRTQQEDSAVYLCASHADSGNYGYTFGSGTRLTVV.

The chain carries TRBV4-2 and TRBJ2-1, with 15 positions matching TRBD2. CDR1 and CDR2 (germline): LGHNA, YNFKEQ. J lost 0 bases, V lost 2 bases, and 8 bases had no gene match. The CDR3 is 20 residues long. CDR3 amino acids: CASSQPGTSGGSHSYNEQFF. In DNA, the CDR3 is TGTGCCAGCAGCCAACCGGGGACTAGCGGGGGGTCTCACTCCTACAATGAGCAGTTCTTC.

The V gene is TRBV13, the J gene TRBJ2-2; no firm D call. The CDR3 length is 12 residues. With 10 bases removed from V and 5 bases from J, the gap between germline ends came to 11 bases. CDR1 is PRHDT and CDR2 is FYEKMQ in the germline V gene (reference sequence). The CDR3 DNA is TGTGCCACCAAGTTACTAACCGGGGAGCTGTTTTTT. As protein: CATKLLTGELFF.

The rearrangement uses TRBV6-6 and TRBJ1-6, with 7 nucleotides matching TRBD1. V trimming: 0 bases; J trimming: 8 bases; junction bases outside the gene matches: 1. Germline V lookup: CDR1 MNHNY, CDR2 SVGAGI (reference sequence). This CDR3 is 14 amino acids long. For the CDR3, the DNA is TGTGCCAGCAGTTACTCAACAGGGGATTCACCCCTCCACTTT. This translates into CASSYSTGDSPLHF.

The chain couples TRBV24-1 to TRBJ2-1; 7 bases fit TRBD2. The CDR3 consists of 14 residues. Trimming at V came to 9 bases and at J to 0 bases, leaving 4 bases not matched to a gene. Germline V gene data show CDR1 as KGHDR and CDR2 as SFDVKD. CDR3 region: CATARGSSYNEQFF. The CDR3 DNA sequence: TGTGCCACCGCACGCGGGAGCTCCTACAATGAGCAGTTCTTC.

The V call is TRBV5-1, the J call TRBJ2-1; TRBD2 matches at 8 bases. With 3 bases clipped from V and 7 bases from J, the junction kept 9 bases outside the gene matches. CDR3 length: 15 amino acids. In germline, CDR1 is SGHRS, CDR2 YFSETQ. DNA of the CDR3: TGCGCCAGCAGCTCATCGGGAGGGGATGGGAATGAGCAGTTCTTC. This gives the protein CASSSSGGDGNEQFF.

The genes are TRBV7-2 and TRBJ2-5, with 12 bases lining up with TRBD2. Trimming at V came to 1 base and at J to 13 bases, leaving 7 bases not matched to a gene. Looked up from germline, CDR1 is SGHTA and CDR2 is FQGNSA. This CDR3 has 14 residues. CDR3 bases: TGTGCCAGCAGCTTAGAGGGACTAGCGGGCCGTATGTACTTC. Translating it yields CASSLEGLAGRMYF.

V gene TRBV3-1 (or the pseudogene TRBV3-2) combines with J gene TRBJ2-6; D possibly corresponds to TRBD1 (5 bases). This CDR3 contains 19 residues. CDR1 is LGHDT, CDR2 YNNKEL, per germline (reference sequence). The germline V and J ends were trimmed by 0 bases and 0 bases, with 15 bases remaining between them. In nucleotides, the CDR3 is TGTGCCAGCAGCCAAGAGTCCCCAGGGAACCTCTCTGGGGCCAACGTCCTGACTTTC. Translation: CASSQESPGNLSGANVLTF.

V is TRBV28 and J is TRBJ1-4, with D possibly TRBD1 on 5 matching bases. The CDR3 extends over 16 amino acids. V was trimmed by 5 bases and J by 7 bases, leaving 20 bases between them. The germline gives CDR1 MDHEN, CDR2 SYDVKM. The CDR3 sequence is CASSRQTGRESEKLFF. DNA of the CDR3: TGTGCCAGCAGTCGACAGACCGGGAGGGAAAGTGAAAAACTGTTTTTT.

CDR3 nucleotides: TGTGCCAGCAGTTTATATGGGAACACTGAAGCTTTCTTT. Translating it yields CASSLYGNTEAFF. The V call is TRBV27, the J call TRBJ1-1; no reliable D call. This CDR3 is built from 13 residues. The germline V gene has CDR1 MNHEY and CDR2 SMNVEV (reference sequence). V gave up 1 base and J gave up 1 base, with 4 bases separating them.